The 5 T cell receptor beta chains given below trace back to one sample, sequenced in a study of identical twins. MiXCR, applied by TCRdb to the 5' RACE reads, yields one record per CDR3 protein. The sample yields 400,000 to 550,000 distinct CDR3 sequences, more than 20% seen once. The sample was also reused in another study, on T cells expressing NK-cell markers.

Sample: CD4+ T cells sorted from blood. The receptors originated from a woman aged 18-35 years in good health.

This clonotype was counted a few times. V usage is TRBV5-1 and J usage is TRBJ2-1; perhaps TRBD2 as D (5 bases). Germline CDR1 reads SGHRS; CDR2 reads YFSETQ. The CDR3 runs 14 residues. Trimming stripped 0 bases from V and 8 bases from J, with 12 bases between. The CDR3 region is CASSLVRVQDEQFF. The DNA of the CDR3 is TGCGCCAGCAGCTTGGTGCGGGTGCAGGATGAGCAGTTCTTC.

This clonotype has a handful of counts. This chain joins TRBV6-2 or TRBV6-3 and TRBJ1-5; the match to TRBD1 covers 8 bases. Losses at the gene ends were 6 bases for V and 9 bases for J; bases not matched to a gene: 13. The germline V gene has CDR1 MNHEY and CDR2 SVGEGT. The CDR3 has 15 amino acids. CDR3 protein: CASRRTGSSIGPQHF. CDR3 nucleotides: TGTGCCAGCAGACGGACAGGGAGTTCTATCGGGCCCCAGCATTTT.

The gene calls are TRBV12-3 or TRBV12-4 and TRBJ2-6; TRBD1 matches 7 bases. Losses at the gene ends were 6 bases for V and 2 bases for J; bases not matched to a gene: 1. The CDR3 runs to 14 residues. The CDR3 DNA reads as TGTGCCAGCAGGACAGGGACTGGGGCCAACGTCCTGACTTTC. Translating gives CASRTGTGANVLTF.

This chain joins TRBV6-5 and TRBJ2-1; TRBD1 is a possible D gene (6 bases). The length of the CDR3 is 14 residues. Germline V gene lookup returns CDR1 MNHEY and CDR2 SVGAGI. The ends were cut back, 0 bases at V and 11 bases at J, with 14 bases in the middle. The CDR3 nucleotides read TGTGCCAGCAGTTACTCCCTAGCACGGGACAAGCAGTTCTTC. Translated: CASSYSLARDKQFF.

This clonotype was seen more than once but under ten times. V gene TRBV10-3 combines with J gene TRBJ1-1; the match to TRBD1 covers 9 bases. This CDR3 has 13 residues. CDR1 and CDR2 from the germline V gene are ENHRY and SYGVKD. Trimming took 6 bases from V and 2 from J; bases not matched to a gene: 1. The CDR3 DNA is TGTGCCATCAGGGGACAGGGAAACACTGAAGCTTTCTTT. Its translation: CAIRGQGNTEAFF.